This T cell receptor beta chain was retrieved from a study of patients and donors after allogeneic stem cell transplantation. The germline V gene encodes CDR1 SGHRS and CDR2 YFSETQ. V was shortened by 0 bases and J by 0 bases, with 12 bases between the two germline ends. The length of the CDR3 is 17 residues. TCRdb ran MiXCR on the RT-PCR reads and lists one entry per CDR3 protein. Of 900,000 to 1,000,000 distinct CDR3 sequences in the sample, approximately 18% were seen once. The rearrangement links TRBV5-1 to TRBJ2-2; D ambiguous. The sequence came from a human donor who was either an allogeneic HSCT recipient or a stem cell or donor lymphocyte infusion donor (not recorded which). It is not recorded whose cells these are; they may come from a transplant donor. Source material: blood, either unsorted or a sorted T cell fraction (not recorded which). CDR3 sequence: CASSLAVGSANTGELFF. CDR3 nucleotides: TGCGCCAGCAGCTTGGCCGTAGGGTCAGCGAACACCGGGGAGCTGTTTTTT.